What follows are 17 T cell receptor beta chains derived from one specimen sequenced in a study of spatial heterogeneity in lung cancer. Regarding time point: sample taken at primary tumor resection. TCRdb re-analysed the 5' RACE reads in MiXCR, keeping a single row per CDR3 protein. This sample yields some 10,000 distinct CDR3 sequences, of which around 5.6% are seen a single time; approximately 30% belongs to the top ten. Here the sequenced sample was normal lung tissue next to the tumor, taken at surgery. These receptors were obtained from a male donor with early-stage non-small cell lung cancer.

V usage is TRBV10-3 and J usage is TRBJ2-6; no definite D call. Trimming removed 6 bases from V and 8 bases from J, with 17 bases in between. The CDR3 covers 15 residues. CDR1 is ENHRY, CDR2 SYGVKD, per germline. The CDR3: CAIRDTLKDTNVLTF. The DNA of the CDR3 is TGTGCCATCAGAGATACCCTGAAGGATACCAACGTCCTGACTTTC.

In this sample, this clonotype turned up many times. This chain links TRBV29-1 with TRBJ2-3, with no clear D. The CDR3 sequence is 12 residues long. Trimming left V 3 bases short and J 2 bases short, with 6 bases between. Germline CDR1 and CDR2: SQVTM and ANQGSEA. CDR3 region: CSVDGITDTQYF. Here the CDR3 DNA reads TGCAGCGTTGATGGGATCACAGATACGCAGTATTTT.

This clonotype was observed at least ten times. The chain couples TRBV7-6 to TRBJ1-5, with D unclear. This CDR3 is built from 13 residues. Trimming cost V 4 bases and J 7 bases, with 11 bases left between them. Germline V gives CDR1 SGHVS, CDR2 FNYEAQ. CDR3 in DNA: TGTGCCAGCAGCTCTAATACGGGGCAGCCCCAGCATTTT. Its protein is CASSSNTGQPQHF.

As for this clonotype: In this CDR3 the conserved last residue, phenylalanine or tryptophan, is missing, so a read error is likely. CDR3 DNA: TGTGCCAGCAGTTACCGGCTAGCGGGTACCGAGCAGTACCTC. This translates into CASSYRLAGTEQYL. The chain recombines TRBV6-5 with TRBJ2-7; TRBD2 agrees at 8 bases. Germline V gene sequence: CDR1 MNHEY, CDR2 SVGAGI. The CDR3 consists of 14 residues. Trimming cost V 2 bases and J 6 bases; bases outside gene matches: 6.

This clonotype is medium-sized (0.01 to 0.1%). The chain employs TRBV29-1 and TRBJ1-3; 8 bases align to TRBD1. V was clipped by 1 base and J by 5 bases; unmatched bases: 7. The CDR3 loop spans 15 amino acids. Germline V gene data show CDR1 as SQVTM and CDR2 as ANQGSEA. CDR3 amino acids: CSVEAPGQGRNTIYF. The CDR3 DNA reads as TGCAGCGTTGAAGCCCCAGGACAGGGAAGAAACACCATATATTTT.

At least ten counts were recorded for this clonotype. CDR3 protein: CASTFDTYNEQFF. CDR3 coding DNA: TGTGCCAGCACCTTCGACACTTACAATGAGCAGTTCTTC. V usage is TRBV6-6 and J usage is TRBJ2-1; no clear D. V dropped 7 bases and J dropped 4 bases, with 11 bases sitting between them. This CDR3 is built from 13 residues. Germline values: CDR1 MNHNY, CDR2 SVGAGI (reference sequence).

In its sample, this clonotype was seen many times. The rearrangement links TRBV29-1 to TRBJ1-2, with unresolved D. The V end lost 3 bases, the J end lost 8 bases, and 16 bases lay between the germline ends. Germline CDR1 is SQVTM and CDR2 is ANQGSEA. The CDR3 extends over 13 amino acids. The CDR3 spells CSVEVPGSWGYTF. The CDR3 region has the DNA TGCAGCGTTGAGGTTCCAGGTTCATGGGGCTACACCTTC.

V usage is TRBV14 and J usage is TRBJ2-3, with D unresolved. V was cut by 4 bases and J by 2 bases, with 7 bases left in between. Germline assignment: CDR1 SGHDN and CDR2 FVKESK. The CDR3 sequence is 13 residues long. CDR3 sequence reads: CASSRIYTDTQYF. CDR3 bases: TGTGCCAGCAGCCGAATATACACAGATACGCAGTATTTT.

In its sample, this clonotype was seen many times. The V call is TRBV28, the J call TRBJ1-1; no clear D gene. Between the trimmed V and J ends, which lost 7 bases and 1 base, there was a span of 10 bases. Germline-derived CDR1 and CDR2 are MDHEN and SYDVKM. The CDR3 has 13 amino acids. The CDR3 DNA reads as TGTGCCAGCACTTCCTGGAGGAACACTGAAGCTTTCTTT. This encodes CASTSWRNTEAFF.

This clonotype was recorded at least ten times. This chain uses TRBV28 with TRBJ2-7; 8 bases are a match to TRBD1. Germline-derived CDR1 and CDR2 are MDHEN and SYDVKM. This CDR3 is built from 12 residues. The ends lost 3 bases at V and 7 bases at J; junction bases unmatched: 2. The CDR3 region has the DNA TGTGCCAGCAGTTTGACAGGGGAAGAGCAGTACTTC. This gives the protein CASSLTGEEQYF.

At least ten counts were recorded for this clonotype. The chain recombines TRBV18 with TRBJ2-1; no firm D call. Per germline, CDR1 KGHSH and CDR2 LQKENI. This CDR3 has 12 residues. The V end was cut by 10 bases, the J end by 5 bases, with 12 bases between. CDR3 DNA sequence: TGTGCCACTCGCTGGGCAAACAATGAGCAGTTCTTC. Protein: CATRWANNEQFF.

The V gene is TRBV4-1, the J gene TRBJ1-2, with 9 bases matching TRBD1. J was trimmed by 4 bases and V by 0 bases; bases with no gene match: 6. The CDR3 has 16 amino acids. CDR1 is MGHRA and CDR2 is YSYEKL in the germline V gene. The CDR3 loop reads CASSQDPTDRGYGYTF. In DNA, the CDR3 is TGCGCCAGCAGCCAAGATCCCACGGACAGGGGCTATGGCTACACCTTC.

This clonotype came up many times. The chain carries TRBV27 and TRBJ2-1; 8 bases align to TRBD1. CDR3 size: 14 residues. The ends lost 6 bases at V and 6 bases at J; junction bases unmatched: 7. Germline CDR1 reads MNHEY; CDR2 reads SMNVEV (reference sequence). The CDR3 here is CASRKTGVLNEQFF. The CDR3 DNA reads TGTGCCAGCAGGAAGACAGGGGTCCTCAATGAGCAGTTCTTC.

The chain carries TRBV29-1 and TRBJ1-4, with 7 bases that match TRBD1. From germline, CDR1 is SQVTM and CDR2 ANQGSEA. J gave up 3 bases and V 7 bases, and 8 bases lay outside the gene matches. The CDR3 sequence is 14 residues long. This chain's CDR3 is CSAGRGTANEKLFF. The CDR3 region has the DNA TGCAGCGCCGGGAGGGGGACAGCTAATGAAAAACTGTTTTTT.

This clonotype was detected ten times or more. The CDR3 here is CASSSSLGWNTEAFF. CDR3 nucleotides: TGTGCCAGCAGCTCCTCACTCGGCTGGAACACTGAAGCTTTCTTT. V and J are TRBV7-3 and TRBJ1-1; D remains unclear. The germline V gene has CDR1 SGHTA and CDR2 FQGTGA. The CDR3 consists of 15 residues. Trimming pared 4 bases from V and 1 base from J, leaving 13 bases between.

This clonotype was observed at least ten times. The chain has TRBV5-1 and TRBJ1-1; perhaps TRBD1 as D (5 bases). The germline V gene encodes CDR1 SGHRS and CDR2 YFSETQ. V shed 2 bases and J shed 1 base, with 9 bases lying between them. The CDR3 consists of 14 residues. CDR3 nucleotides: TGCGCCAGCAGCTTCGACGGGGGGAACACTGAAGCTTTCTTT. Its translation: CASSFDGGNTEAFF.

In this sample, this clonotype turned up many times. The rearrangement joins TRBV2 to TRBJ2-3; 7 bases are shared with TRBD2. Germline values: CDR1 SNHLY, CDR2 FYNNEI. This CDR3 region has 14 residues. Trimming at V came to 1 base and at J to 4 bases, leaving 2 bases not matched to a gene. CDR3 DNA sequence: TGTGCCAGCAGTGAAGAGCGGGGCTCAGATACGCAGTATTTT. Translated: CASSEERGSDTQYF.